The source of this T cell receptor (beta chain) is a study of blood T cell repertoires in COVID-19. This clone was seen once. Germline V lookup: CDR1 KGHDR, CDR2 SFDVKD. The CDR3 extends over 15 amino acids. Trimming shortened V by 4 bases and J by 2 bases, and 11 bases separated the two germline ends. Profiling relied on immunoSEQ multiplex PCR, and the TCRdb table lists in-frame clones only, not all of them. Of about 96,000 clones in the sample, 70% to 90% were seen once. Sequencing was done on a sample of peripheral blood. The rearrangement links TRBV24-1 to TRBJ2-1; possible D gene TRBD1, 5 bases. This sequence was found in a human donor with COVID-19, enrolled during active disease. The donor label of this sample is uncertain. CDR3 DNA sequence: TGTGCCACCAGTGACCAGGGTAACACCTACAATGAGCAGTTCTTC. Encoded protein: CATSDQGNTYNEQFF.